A selection of T cell receptor beta chains follows, all from one sample in a study of blood T cell repertoires in COVID-19. The table came from immunoSEQ multiplex PCR; TCRdb's copy has only in-frame clones and leaves some out. The sample has about 250,000 clones, approximately 90% seen once. Sequenced: PBMCs or T cells enriched from blood (not recorded which). These receptors came from a woman aged 25 to 39 with acute COVID-19. The CDR3 runs from the conserved cysteine through the conserved F or W. The order of the fields is D gene, J gene, V gene, clone size, CDR3 protein, CDR3 DNA. D genes are given only for firm matches. For some rows the clone size is stated as once, few or many, or as a class when expanded; others skip it.

D gene: -; J gene: TRBJ1-1; V gene: TRBV7-9; clone size: -; CDR3 protein: CASSLGVTSEAFF; CDR3 DNA: TGTGCCAGCAGCTTAGGAGTAACCTCTGAAGCTTTCTTT
D gene: -; J gene: TRBJ1-4; V gene: TRBV2; clone size: -; CDR3 protein: CASSEVWLTGSREKLFF; CDR3 DNA: TGTGCCAGCAGTGAAGTATGGCTAACAGGGAGTCGTGAAAAACTGTTTTTT
D gene: TRBD1; J gene: TRBJ2-3; V gene: TRBV7-2; clone size: few; CDR3 protein: CASSSDRVATDTQYF; CDR3 DNA: TGTGCCAGCAGCTCGGACAGGGTGGCCACAGATACGCAGTATTTT
D gene: TRBD2; J gene: TRBJ2-1; V gene: TRBV5-6; clone size: -; CDR3 protein: CASSWGLADTSGQFF; CDR3 DNA: TGTGCCAGCAGCTGGGGACTAGCGGACACCTCGGGGCAGTTCTTC
D gene: TRBD2; J gene: TRBJ2-1; V gene: TRBV5-1; clone size: once; CDR3 protein: CASSLAGGARNEQFF; CDR3 DNA: TGCGCCAGCAGCTTAGCGGGGGGCGCACGGAATGAGCAGTTCTTC
D gene: -; J gene: TRBJ2-3; V gene: TRBV5-4; clone size: -; CDR3 protein: CASSAAGRGMGTDTQYF; CDR3 DNA: TGTGCCAGCAGCGCCGCGGGCCGGGGTATGGGCACAGATACGCAGTATTTT
D gene: TRBD1; J gene: TRBJ1-2; V gene: TRBV28; clone size: -; CDR3 protein: CASQQGYGYTF; CDR3 DNA: TGTGCCAGTCAACAGGGGTATGGCTACACCTTC
D gene: -; J gene: TRBJ2-7; V gene: TRBV3-1/TRBV3-2; clone size: few; CDR3 protein: CASSQAVFNIGGSYEQYF; CDR3 DNA: TGTGCCAGCAGCCAAGCGGTCTTCAACATCGGGGGCTCCTACGAGCAGTACTTC
D gene: -; J gene: TRBJ1-2; V gene: TRBV28; clone size: -; CDR3 protein: CASSSAGYGYTF; CDR3 DNA: TGTGCCAGCAGTTCAGCAGGGTATGGCTACACCTTC
D gene: TRBD1; J gene: TRBJ1-6; V gene: TRBV18; clone size: few; CDR3 protein: CASSPGQAQNSPLHF; CDR3 DNA: TGTGCCAGCTCACCAGGACAGGCTCAAAATTCACCCCTCCACTTT
D gene: -; J gene: TRBJ1-2; V gene: TRBV6-5; clone size: -; CDR3 protein: CASSYFGAGGYTF; CDR3 DNA: TGTGCCAGCAGTTACTTTGGGGCAGGTGGCTACACCTTC
D gene: TRBD1; J gene: TRBJ1-4; V gene: TRBV2; clone size: once; CDR3 protein: CASKRTGFTRGNEKLFF; CDR3 DNA: TGTGCCAGCAAAAGGACAGGGTTCACCAGAGGAAATGAAAAACTGTTTTTT
D gene: -; J gene: TRBJ1-4; V gene: TRBV5-1; clone size: -; CDR3 protein: CASSLETGATNEKLFF; CDR3 DNA: TGCGCCAGCAGCTTAGAGACAGGTGCAACTAATGAAAAACTGTTTTTT
D gene: -; J gene: TRBJ1-1; V gene: TRBV28; clone size: -; CDR3 protein: CASNPTPGSTNTEAFF; CDR3 DNA: TGTGCCAGCAACCCCACTCCCGGGTCAACGAACACTGAAGCTTTCTTT
D gene: TRBD1; J gene: TRBJ2-1; V gene: TRBV6-8; clone size: -; CDR3 protein: CASSSRTGSSYNEQFF; CDR3 DNA: TGTGCCAGCAGTTCGCGGACAGGGAGCTCCTACAATGAGCAGTTCTTC
D gene: -; J gene: TRBJ1-2; V gene: TRBV6-1; clone size: -; CDR3 protein: CASSESPGSPADGYTF; CDR3 DNA: TGTGCCAGCAGTGAAAGCCCAGGCTCTCCAGCCGATGGCTACACCTTC
D gene: -; J gene: TRBJ2-7; V gene: TRBV2; clone size: -; CDR3 protein: CASSDRGPFWYEQYF; CDR3 DNA: TGTGCCAGCAGTGACAGGGGCCCTTTTTGGTACGAGCAGTACTTC
D gene: TRBD1; J gene: TRBJ1-4; V gene: TRBV7-9; clone size: -; CDR3 protein: CASSLVGQGEKLFF; CDR3 DNA: TGTGCCAGCAGCTTAGTTGGACAGGGGGAAAAACTGTTTTTT
D gene: -; J gene: TRBJ2-7; V gene: TRBV2; clone size: -; CDR3 protein: CASRKDSYEQYF; CDR3 DNA: TGTGCCAGCAGGAAGGACAGCTACGAGCAGTACTTC
D gene: TRBD1; J gene: TRBJ1-6; V gene: TRBV19; clone size: -; CDR3 protein: CASSGQGDSPLHF; CDR3 DNA: TGTGCCAGTAGTGGCCAGGGGGATTCACCCCTCCACTTT
D gene: TRBD1; J gene: TRBJ1-6; V gene: TRBV4-3; clone size: -; CDR3 protein: CASSQDTGGNNSPLHF; CDR3 DNA: TGCGCCAGCAGCCAAGATACAGGGGGAAATAATTCACCCCTCCACTTT
D gene: -; J gene: TRBJ2-7; V gene: TRBV10-3; clone size: once; CDR3 protein: CATTGTYEQYF; CDR3 DNA: TGTGCCACCACAGGGACCTACGAGCAGTACTTC